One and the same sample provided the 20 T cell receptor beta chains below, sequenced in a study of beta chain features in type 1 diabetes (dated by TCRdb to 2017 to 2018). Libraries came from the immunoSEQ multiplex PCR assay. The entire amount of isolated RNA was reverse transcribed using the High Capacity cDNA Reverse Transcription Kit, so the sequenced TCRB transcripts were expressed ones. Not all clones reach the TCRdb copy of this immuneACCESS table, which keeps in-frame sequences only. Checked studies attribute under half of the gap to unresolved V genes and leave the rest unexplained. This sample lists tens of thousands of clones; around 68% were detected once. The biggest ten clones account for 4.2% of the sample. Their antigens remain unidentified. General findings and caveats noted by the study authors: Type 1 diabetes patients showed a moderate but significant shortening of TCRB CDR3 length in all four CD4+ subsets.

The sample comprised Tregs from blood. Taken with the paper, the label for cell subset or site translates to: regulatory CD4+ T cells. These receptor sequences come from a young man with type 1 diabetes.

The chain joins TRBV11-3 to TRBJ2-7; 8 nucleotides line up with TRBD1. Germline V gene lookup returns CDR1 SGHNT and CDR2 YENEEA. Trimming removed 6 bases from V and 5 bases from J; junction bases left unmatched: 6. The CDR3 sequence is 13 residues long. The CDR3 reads CASSRDRGHEQYF. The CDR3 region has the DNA TGTGCCAGCAGTCGTGACAGGGGCCACGAGCAGTACTTC.

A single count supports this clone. The CDR3 reads CASSPRFHGGYTF. CDR3 bases: TGTGCCAGCAGCCCGCGGTTTCATGGTGGCTACACCTTC. V and J are TRBV7-9 and TRBJ1-2; no clear D. The CDR3 extends over 13 amino acids. V was clipped by 5 bases and J by 7 bases, with 14 bases between them. The germline gives CDR1 SEHNR, CDR2 FQNEAQ (reference sequence).

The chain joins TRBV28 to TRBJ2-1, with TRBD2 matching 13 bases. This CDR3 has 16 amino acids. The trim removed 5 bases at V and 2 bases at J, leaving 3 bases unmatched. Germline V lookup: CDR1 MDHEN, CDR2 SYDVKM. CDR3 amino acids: CASSLGTSGTYNEQFF. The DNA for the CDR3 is TGTGCCAGCAGTCTCGGGACTAGCGGGACCTACAATGAGCAGTTCTTC.

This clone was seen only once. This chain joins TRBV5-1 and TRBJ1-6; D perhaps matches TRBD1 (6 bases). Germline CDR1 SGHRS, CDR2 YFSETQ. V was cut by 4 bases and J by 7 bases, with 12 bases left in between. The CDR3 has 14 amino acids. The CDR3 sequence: CASSPRDINSPLHF. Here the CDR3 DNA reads TGCGCCAGCAGCCCCCGGGACATCAATTCACCCCTCCACTTT.

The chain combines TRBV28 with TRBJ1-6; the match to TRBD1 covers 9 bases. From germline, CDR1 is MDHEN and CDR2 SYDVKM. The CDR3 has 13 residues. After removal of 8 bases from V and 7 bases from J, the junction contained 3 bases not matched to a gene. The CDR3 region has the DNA TGTGCCAGCGGACAGGGGTTCAATTCACCCCTCCACTTT. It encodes CASGQGFNSPLHF.

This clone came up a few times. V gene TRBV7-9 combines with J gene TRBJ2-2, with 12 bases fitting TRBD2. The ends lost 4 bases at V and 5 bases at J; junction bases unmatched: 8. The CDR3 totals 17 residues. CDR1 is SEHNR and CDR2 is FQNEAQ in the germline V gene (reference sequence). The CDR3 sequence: CASSSRVGLAGTGELFF. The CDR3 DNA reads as TGTGCCAGCAGCTCCAGGGTTGGACTAGCGGGGACCGGGGAGCTGTTTTTT. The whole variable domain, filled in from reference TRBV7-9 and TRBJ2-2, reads DTGVSQNPRHKITKRGQNVTFRCDPISEHNRLYWYRQTLGQGPEFLTYFQNEAQLEKSRLLSDRFSAERPKGSFSTLEIQRTEQGDSAMYLCASSSRVGLAGTGELFFGEGSRLTVL.

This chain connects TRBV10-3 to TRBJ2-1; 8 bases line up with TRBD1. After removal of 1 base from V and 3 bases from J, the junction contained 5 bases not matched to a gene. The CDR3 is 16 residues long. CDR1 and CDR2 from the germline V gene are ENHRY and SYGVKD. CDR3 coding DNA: TGTGCCATCAGTGAGTTTGGACAGGGCAGCTACAATGAGCAGTTCTTC. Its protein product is CAISEFGQGSYNEQFF.

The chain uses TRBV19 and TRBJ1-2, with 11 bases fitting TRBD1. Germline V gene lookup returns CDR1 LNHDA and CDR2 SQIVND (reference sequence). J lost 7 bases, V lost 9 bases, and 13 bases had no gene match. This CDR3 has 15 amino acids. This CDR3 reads CASTYPGQGAGGYTF. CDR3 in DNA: TGTGCCAGCACCTACCCCGGACAGGGGGCTGGTGGCTACACCTTC.

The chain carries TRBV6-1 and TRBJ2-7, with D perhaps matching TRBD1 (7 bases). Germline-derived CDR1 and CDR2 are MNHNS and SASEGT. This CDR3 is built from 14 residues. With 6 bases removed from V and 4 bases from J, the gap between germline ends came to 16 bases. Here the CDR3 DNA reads TGTGCCAGCAGGGAGGAGGGGGCCCCGTACGAGCAGTACTTC. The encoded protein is CASREEGAPYEQYF.

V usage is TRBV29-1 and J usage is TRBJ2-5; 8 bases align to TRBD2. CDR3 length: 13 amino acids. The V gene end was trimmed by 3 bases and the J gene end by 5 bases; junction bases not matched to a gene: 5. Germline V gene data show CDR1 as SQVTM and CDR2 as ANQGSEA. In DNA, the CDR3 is TGCAGCGTTGATGTGTCGGGAGGGGAGACCCAGTACTTC. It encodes CSVDVSGGETQYF.

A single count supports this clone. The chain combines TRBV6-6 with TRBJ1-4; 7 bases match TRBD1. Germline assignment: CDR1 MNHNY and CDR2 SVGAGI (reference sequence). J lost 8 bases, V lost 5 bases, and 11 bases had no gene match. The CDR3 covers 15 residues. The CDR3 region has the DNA TGTGCCAGCAGTCGACAGGGCCCCCAGGGGGAAAAACTGTTTTTT. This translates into CASSRQGPQGEKLFF.

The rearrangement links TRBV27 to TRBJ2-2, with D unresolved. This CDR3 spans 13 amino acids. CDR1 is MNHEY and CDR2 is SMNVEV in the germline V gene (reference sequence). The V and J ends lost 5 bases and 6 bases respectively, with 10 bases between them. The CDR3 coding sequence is TGTGCCAGCAGTCTACGCCGGTCCGGGGAGCTGTTTTTT. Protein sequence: CASSLRRSGELFF.

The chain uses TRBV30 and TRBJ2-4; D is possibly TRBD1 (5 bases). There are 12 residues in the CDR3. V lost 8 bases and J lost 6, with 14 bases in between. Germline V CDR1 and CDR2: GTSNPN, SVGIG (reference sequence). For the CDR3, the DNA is TGTGCCGTTACAGGTTCCAGAAACATTCAGTACTTC. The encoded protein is CAVTGSRNIQYF.

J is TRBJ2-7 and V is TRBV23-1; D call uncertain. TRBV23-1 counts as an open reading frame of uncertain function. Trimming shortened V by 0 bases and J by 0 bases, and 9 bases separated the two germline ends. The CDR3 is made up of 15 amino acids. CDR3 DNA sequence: TGCGCCAGCAGTCAATCCCCGCTTAGCTCCTACGAGCAGTACTTC. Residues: CASSQSPLSSYEQYF.

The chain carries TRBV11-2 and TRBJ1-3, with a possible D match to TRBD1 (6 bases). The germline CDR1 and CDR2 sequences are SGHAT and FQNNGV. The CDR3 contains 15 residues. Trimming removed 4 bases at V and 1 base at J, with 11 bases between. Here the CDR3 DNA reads TGTGCCAGCAGCTCCTTCAGGGGATCTGGAAACACCATATATTTT. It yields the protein CASSSFRGSGNTIYF.

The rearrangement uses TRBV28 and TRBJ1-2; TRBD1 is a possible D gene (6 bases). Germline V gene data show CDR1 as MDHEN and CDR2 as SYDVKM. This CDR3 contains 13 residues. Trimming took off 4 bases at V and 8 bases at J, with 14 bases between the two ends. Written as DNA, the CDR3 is TGTGCCAGCAGTTCCGGGACACCCGAGGGCTACACCTTC. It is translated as CASSSGTPEGYTF.

For the CDR3, the DNA is TGTGCCAGCAGAGAACGGGGACAGCACAATGAGCAGTTCTTC. It yields the protein CASRERGQHNEQFF. The chain is built from TRBV11-2 and TRBJ2-1, with TRBD1 identical over 7 bases. Germline lookup yields CDR1 SGHAT and CDR2 FQNNGV. Trimming took 6 bases from V and 5 from J; bases not matched to a gene: 7. The CDR3 is made up of 14 amino acids. Full variable domain (rest looked up from reference TRBV11-2 and TRBJ2-1): EAGVAQSPRYKIIEKRQSVAFWCNPISGHATLYWYQQILGQGPKLLIQFQNNGVVDDSQLPKDRFSAERLKGVDSTLKIQPAKLEDSAVYLCASRERGQHNEQFFGPGTRLTVL.

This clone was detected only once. The CDR3 region is CASRRQGAKTQYF. In nucleotides, the CDR3 is TGTGCCAGCAGAAGACAGGGGGCAAAGACCCAGTACTTC. V is TRBV6-6 and J is TRBJ2-5, with TRBD1 identical over 10 bases. The CDR3 covers 13 residues. CDR1 is MNHNY, CDR2 SVGAGI, per germline (reference sequence). The trim removed 6 bases at V and 6 bases at J, leaving 4 bases unmatched.

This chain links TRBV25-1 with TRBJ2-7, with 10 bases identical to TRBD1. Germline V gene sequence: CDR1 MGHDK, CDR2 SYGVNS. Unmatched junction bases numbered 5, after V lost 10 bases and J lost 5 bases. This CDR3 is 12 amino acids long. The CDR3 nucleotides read TGTGCCACTACGGGACAGGGGAACGAGCAGTACTTC. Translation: CATTGQGNEQYF.

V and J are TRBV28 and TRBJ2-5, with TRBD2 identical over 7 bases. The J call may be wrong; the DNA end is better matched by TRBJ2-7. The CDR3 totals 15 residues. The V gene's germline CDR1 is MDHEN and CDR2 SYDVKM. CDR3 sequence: CASSRLGGGSYEQYF. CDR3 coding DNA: TGTGCCAGCAGTCGCCTGGGGGGGGGCTCCTACGAGCAGTACTTC.